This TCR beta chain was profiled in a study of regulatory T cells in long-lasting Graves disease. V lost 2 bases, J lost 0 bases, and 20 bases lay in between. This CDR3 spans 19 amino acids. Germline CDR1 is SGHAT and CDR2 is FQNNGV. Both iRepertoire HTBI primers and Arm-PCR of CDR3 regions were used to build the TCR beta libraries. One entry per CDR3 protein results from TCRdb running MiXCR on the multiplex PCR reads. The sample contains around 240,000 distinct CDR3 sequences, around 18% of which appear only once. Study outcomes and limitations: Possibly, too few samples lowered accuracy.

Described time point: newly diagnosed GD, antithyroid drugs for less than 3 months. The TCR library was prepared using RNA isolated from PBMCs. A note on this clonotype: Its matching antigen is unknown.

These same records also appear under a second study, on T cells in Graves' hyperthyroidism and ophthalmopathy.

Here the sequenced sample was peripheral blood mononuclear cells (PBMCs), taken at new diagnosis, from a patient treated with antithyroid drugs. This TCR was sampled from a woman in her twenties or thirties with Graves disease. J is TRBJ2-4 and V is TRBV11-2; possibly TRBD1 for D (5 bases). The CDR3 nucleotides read TGTGCCAGCAGCTTATCAGGCTCTTGGCAGGGAAGAGCCAAAAACATTCAGTACTTC. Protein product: CASSLSGSWQGRAKNIQYF.